Listed here is a single T cell receptor (beta chain). Original handling: Reference gene primers were amplified, and this amplification served to estimate nucleated cell counts. Some clones are missing from TCRdb's copy, which holds only in-frame ones; the method was immunoSEQ multiplex PCR. V and J calls plus clone size are reproduced from that table; the DNA served to infer D and trimming. The sample consists of over 300,000 clones, roughly 90% of them appearing once. The sample is drawn from a study of blood T cell repertoires in COVID-19. Study as a whole: Samples came from the United States, Italy and Spain, spanning acute and convalescent COVID-19.

This TCR was recovered from a young woman with acute COVID-19. The sequenced sample consisted of PBMCs or T cells enriched from blood (not recorded which).

The CDR3 sequence is CASSQDGPGGTLAKNIQYF. The CDR3, as DNA: TGTGCCAGCAGCCAAGATGGCCCAGGGGGCACCTTAGCCAAAAACATTCAGTACTTC. The V and J genes are TRBV4-2 and TRBJ2-4; 8 nucleotides align to TRBD1. The CDR3 is made up of 19 amino acids. Trimming removed 0 bases from V and 0 bases from J; junction bases left unmatched: 10. Germline assignment: CDR1 LGHNA and CDR2 YNFKEQ.